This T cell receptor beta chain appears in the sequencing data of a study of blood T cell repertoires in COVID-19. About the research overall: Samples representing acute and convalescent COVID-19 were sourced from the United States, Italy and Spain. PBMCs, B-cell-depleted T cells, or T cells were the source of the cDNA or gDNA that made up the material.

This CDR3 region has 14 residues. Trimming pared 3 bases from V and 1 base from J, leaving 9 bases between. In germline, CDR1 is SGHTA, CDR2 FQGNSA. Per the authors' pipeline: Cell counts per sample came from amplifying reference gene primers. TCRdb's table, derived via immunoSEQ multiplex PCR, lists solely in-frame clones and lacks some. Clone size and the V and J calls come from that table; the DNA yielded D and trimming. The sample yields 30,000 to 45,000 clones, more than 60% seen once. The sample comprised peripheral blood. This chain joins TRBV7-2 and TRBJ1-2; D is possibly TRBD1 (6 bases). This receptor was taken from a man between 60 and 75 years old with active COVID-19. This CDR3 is CASSFGRGNYGYTF. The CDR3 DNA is TGTGCCAGCAGCTTCGGCAGGGGTAACTATGGCTACACCTTC.